This TCR beta chain came from a study of blood T cell repertoires in COVID-19 (dated by TCRdb to 2020 to 2022). Background on the whole study: Samples from collaborators originated in the United States, Italy and Spain and spanned both the acute and convalescent phases of COVID-19. The prospective study material was composed of cDNA or gDNA derived from T cells, B-cell-depleted T cells, or PBMCs. The dataset comprised deeply sampled blood TCRbeta repertoires from subjects exposed to, actively infected with, or recovered from COVID-19. The repertoires were released in a freely available public database intended as a resource for research on the immune response to SARS-CoV-2. Samples were obtained from the ongoing ImmuneRACE study (first 160 participants) and from about 1,300 subjects provided by 6 global collaborators. A de-identified subject ID, COVID-19 status, age in years and sex were almost always included in the sample metadata. Where HLA class I and class II types were available, the types were taken from metadata supplied by the sample provider, not from assay-based typing. What the work shows at the level of the full study, not this receptor alone: The amount of clinical and demographic metadata varied by source and participant and was provided uncurated.

TCRbeta CDR3 regions were amplified from genomic DNA by means of the immunoSEQ Assay, a bias-controlled multiplex PCR. The authors processed their data as follows. The number of nucleated cells in each sample was estimated by amplification of reference gene primers within the assay. Sequence reads were collapsed and filtered to measure the absolute abundance of every unique TCRbeta CDR3 rearrangement. For each sample, productive Simpson clonality was calculated by taking the square root of Simpson's diversity index across productive rearrangements. TCRdb obtained this table from immuneACCESS and retained in-frame rearrangements with V and J assigned. These tables miss some clones; where compared with another copy, unresolved V genes account for less than half of the shortfall, and the remainder is unexplained. V, J and clone size reflect that table, while D and trimming were determined from the DNA. The sample data list about 260,000 clones, and over 70% of these were observed just once. The ten largest clones capture about 1.6% of the sample.

A second Seattle source provided samples from volunteer blood donors who had recovered from COVID-19. Each collaborating institution followed its own protocols to collect whole blood in K2EDTA tubes. For TCRbeta analysis, collaborator samples were shipped as frozen whole blood, as isolated PBMCs, or as DNA extracted from either sample type. Germline trimming: 5 bases from V, 4 bases from J; junction bases outside gene matches: 10. The CDR3 holds 15 amino acids from the cysteine to the phenylalanine. Of all the DNA, just the CDR3 is kept, 45 bases in frame from base 1. Via the germline V gene, CDR1 is ENHRY and CDR2 SYGVKD. In its sample, this clone was seen a few times. Its binding antigen is unknown. Within one base of it there is no much larger clone, and no base qualities were kept.

The rearrangement combines TRBV10-3 with TRBJ1-1; 7 bases in the middle match TRBD1. Sequencing was performed on peripheral blood. This sequence was found in a woman in her thirties or forties who had recovered from COVID-19. The CDR3 loop reads CAISKVTGAGTEAFF. The nucleotide sequence reads as follows: TGTGCCATCAGTAAGGTAACAGGGGCCGGCACTGAAGCTTTCTTT.